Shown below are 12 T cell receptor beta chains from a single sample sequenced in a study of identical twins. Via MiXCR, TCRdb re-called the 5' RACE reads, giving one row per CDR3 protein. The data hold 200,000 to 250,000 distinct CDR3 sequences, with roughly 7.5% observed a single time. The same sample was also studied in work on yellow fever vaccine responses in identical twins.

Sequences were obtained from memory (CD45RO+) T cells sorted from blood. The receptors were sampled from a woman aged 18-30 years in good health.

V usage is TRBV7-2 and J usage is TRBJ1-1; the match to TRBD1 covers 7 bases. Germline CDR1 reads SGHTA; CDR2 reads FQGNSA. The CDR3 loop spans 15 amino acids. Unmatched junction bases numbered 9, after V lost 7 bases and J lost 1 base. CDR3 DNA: TGTGCCAGCAACACCAAAACAGGGGCGAACACTGAAGCTTTCTTT. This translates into CASNTKTGANTEAFF.

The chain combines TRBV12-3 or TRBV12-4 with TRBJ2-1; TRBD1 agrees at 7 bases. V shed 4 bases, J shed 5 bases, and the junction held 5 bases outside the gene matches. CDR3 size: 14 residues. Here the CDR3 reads CASSSRQGDNEQFF. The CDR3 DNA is TGTGCCAGCAGTTCTCGACAGGGAGACAATGAGCAGTTCTTC.

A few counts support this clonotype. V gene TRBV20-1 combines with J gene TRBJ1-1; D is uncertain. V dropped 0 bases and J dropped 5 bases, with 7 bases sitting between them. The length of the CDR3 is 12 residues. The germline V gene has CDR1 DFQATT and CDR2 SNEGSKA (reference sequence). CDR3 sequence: CSARDPRTEAFF. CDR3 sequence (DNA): TGCAGTGCTAGAGATCCCCGGACTGAAGCTTTCTTT.

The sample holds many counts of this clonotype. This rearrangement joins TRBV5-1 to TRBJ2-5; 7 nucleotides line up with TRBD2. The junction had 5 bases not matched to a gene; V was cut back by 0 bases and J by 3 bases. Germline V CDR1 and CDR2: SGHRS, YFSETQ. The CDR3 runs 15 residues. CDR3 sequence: CASSLVRGEKETQYF. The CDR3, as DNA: TGCGCCAGCAGCTTGGTTCGGGGGGAAAAAGAGACCCAGTACTTC.

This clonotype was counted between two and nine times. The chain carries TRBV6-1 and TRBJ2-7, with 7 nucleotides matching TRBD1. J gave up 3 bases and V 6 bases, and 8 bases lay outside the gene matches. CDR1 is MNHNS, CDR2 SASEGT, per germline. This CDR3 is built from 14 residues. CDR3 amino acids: CASRPPTGNYEQYF. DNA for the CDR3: TGTGCCAGCAGGCCCCCGACAGGGAACTACGAGCAGTACTTC.

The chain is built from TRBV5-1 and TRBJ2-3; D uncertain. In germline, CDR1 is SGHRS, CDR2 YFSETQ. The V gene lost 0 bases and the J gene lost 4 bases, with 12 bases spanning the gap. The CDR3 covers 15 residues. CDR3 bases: TGCGCCAGCAGCTTGGCCCAAGTACCCCCAGATACGCAGTATTTT. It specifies CASSLAQVPPDTQYF.

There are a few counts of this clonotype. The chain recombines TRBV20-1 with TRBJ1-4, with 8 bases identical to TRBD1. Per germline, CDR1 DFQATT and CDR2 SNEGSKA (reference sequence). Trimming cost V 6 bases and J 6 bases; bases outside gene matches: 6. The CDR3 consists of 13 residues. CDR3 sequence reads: CSAQGARDEKLFF. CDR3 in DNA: TGCAGTGCCCAGGGGGCGCGGGATGAAAAACTGTTTTTT.

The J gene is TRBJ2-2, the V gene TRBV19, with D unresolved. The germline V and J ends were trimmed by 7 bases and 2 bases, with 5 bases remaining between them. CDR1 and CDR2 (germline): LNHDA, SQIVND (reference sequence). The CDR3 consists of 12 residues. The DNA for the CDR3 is TGTGCCAGTATAAACAACACCGGGGAGCTGTTTTTT. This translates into CASINNTGELFF.

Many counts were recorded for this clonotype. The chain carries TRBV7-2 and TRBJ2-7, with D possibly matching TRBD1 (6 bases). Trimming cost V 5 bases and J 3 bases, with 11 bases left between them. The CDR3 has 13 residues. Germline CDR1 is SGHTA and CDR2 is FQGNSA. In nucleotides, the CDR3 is TGTGCCAGCAGCCTAGAACAGGGCTACGAGCAGTACTTC. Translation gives CASSLEQGYEQYF. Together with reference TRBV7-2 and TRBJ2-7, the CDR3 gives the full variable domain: GAGVSQSPSNKVTEKGKDVELRCDPISGHTALYWYRQSLGQGLEFLIYFQGNSAPDKSGLPSDRFSAERTGGSVSTLTIQRTQQEDSAVYLCASSLEQGYEQYFGPGTRLTVT.

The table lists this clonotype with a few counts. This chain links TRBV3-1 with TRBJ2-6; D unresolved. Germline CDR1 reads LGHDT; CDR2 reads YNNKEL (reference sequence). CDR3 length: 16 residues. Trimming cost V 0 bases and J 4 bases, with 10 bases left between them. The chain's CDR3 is CASSQEWAAGANVLTF. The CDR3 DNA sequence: TGTGCCAGCAGCCAAGAATGGGCGGCGGGGGCCAACGTCCTGACTTTC.

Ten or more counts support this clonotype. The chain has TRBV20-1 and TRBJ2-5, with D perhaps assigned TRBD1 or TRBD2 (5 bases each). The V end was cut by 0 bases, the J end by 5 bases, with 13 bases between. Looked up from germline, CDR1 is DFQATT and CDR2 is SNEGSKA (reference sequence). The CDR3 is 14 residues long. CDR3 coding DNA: TGCAGTGCTAGAGATGGGGGTTTACGGGAGACCCAGTACTTC. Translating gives CSARDGGLRETQYF.

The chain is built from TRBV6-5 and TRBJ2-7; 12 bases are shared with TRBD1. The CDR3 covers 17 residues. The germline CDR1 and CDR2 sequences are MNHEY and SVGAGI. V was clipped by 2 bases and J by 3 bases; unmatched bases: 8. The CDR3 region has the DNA TGTGCCAGCAGTTACCCCCGGGACAGGGGGCTTATCTACGAGCAGTACTTC. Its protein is CASSYPRDRGLIYEQYF.